The next 18 T cell receptor beta chains were all read from a single sample in a study of tumor-infiltrating lymphocytes in glioblastoma multiforme. Three nested ARM-PCR rounds with V-beta and C-beta primers built TCRB libraries. TCRdb ran MiXCR on the multiplex PCR reads and lists one entry per CDR3 protein. The table lists roughly 10,000 distinct CDR3 sequences, approximately 75% of them singletons. The specimen was brain tumor tissue. All receptors come from a male donor with glioblastoma.

As regards this clonotype: The CDR3 carries no conserved terminal phenylalanine or tryptophan, so it likely arises from a read error. The limits of the CDR3 on the DNA are not certain, so only TCRdb's listed CDR3 is given. V is TRBV30 and J is TRBJ1-1; TRBD1 is the table's D call and was not checked against the DNA. CDR1 GTSNPN and CDR2 SVGIG come from the germline V gene (reference sequence). The CDR3 has 14 amino acids, counting both end residues. This CDR3 is CAWFPGTGGTEDFS.

Regarding this clonotype: At one end, the junction sequence differs from germline, possibly due to a read error. The V call is TRBV11-2, the J call TRBJ2-2, with D tentatively TRBD1 (5 bases). Germline CDR1 and CDR2: SGHAT and FQNNGV. This CDR3 region has 15 residues. The CDR3 spells CASNRRRLDTGQLFF. CDR3 bases: TGTGCCAGCAACAGAAGGCGGCTGGACACCGGGCAGCTGTTTTTC. The variable domain in full, with the rest retrieved from reference TRBV11-2 and TRBJ2-2, is EAGVAQSPRYKIIEKRQSVAFWCNPISGHATLYWYQQILGQGPKLLIQFQNNGVVDDSQLPKDRFSAERLKGVDSTLKIQPAKLEDSAVYLCASNRRRLDTGQLFFGEGSRLTVL.

Regarding this clonotype: One junction end does not reproduce the germline sequence, and a read error may be involved. The chain is built from TRBV6-5 and TRBJ1-2; tentative D call: TRBD1 (6 bases). CDR3 length: 13 amino acids. Per germline, CDR1 MNHEY and CDR2 SVGAGI. The DNA of the CDR3 is TGCGCCAGCAGTACCATAGGGGGTCTGGGCTACACCTTC. This codes for CASSTIGGLGYTF.

This rearrangement joins TRBV5-6 to TRBJ2-3; TRBD1 agrees at 8 bases. CDR1 and CDR2 from the germline V gene are SGHDT and YYEEEE. This CDR3 region has 14 residues. Unmatched junction bases numbered 9, after V lost 4 bases and J lost 8 bases. The CDR3 protein is CASSQTGVTGTQYF. DNA for the CDR3: TGTGCCAGCAGCCAGACAGGGGTGACGGGTACGCAGTATTTT.

Regarding this clonotype: One end of the junction varies from germline; a read error may be responsible. The rearrangement links TRBV20-1 to TRBJ1-4; perhaps TRBD1 as D (6 bases). The CDR3 is 16 amino acids. The V gene's germline CDR1 is DFQATT and CDR2 SNEGSKA (reference sequence). The CDR3 sequence is CNARSVGQGLNEKLFF. CDR3 nucleotides: TGCAATGCTAGATCCGTTGGCCAGGGGCTTAATGAAAAACTGTTTTTT.

In its sample, this clonotype ranks as medium-sized (0.01 to 0.1%). The V gene is TRBV12-3 or TRBV12-4, the J gene TRBJ2-2; D could derive from TRBD1 or TRBD2 (5 bases each). V lost 6 bases, J lost 0 bases, and 8 bases lay in between. The CDR3 is made up of 14 amino acids. In nucleotides, the CDR3 is TGTGCCAGCAGCGGGACCGCGAACACCGGGGAGCTGTTTTTT. It is translated as CASSGTANTGELFF.

Concerning this clonotype itself: Because it lacks the conserved phenylalanine or tryptophan at the end, this CDR3 is likely a read error. V gene TRBV12-3 or TRBV12-4 combines with J gene TRBJ2-4; perhaps TRBD2 as D (5 bases). The CDR3 totals 13 residues. V was trimmed by 6 bases and J by 11 bases, leaving 17 bases between them. The CDR3 sequence is CASSHPERPLQYS. CDR3 in DNA: TGTGCCAGCAGCCACCCGGAGCGGCCCCTTCAGTACTCC.

This clonotype is classed as large. The chain combines TRBV11-2 with TRBJ1-1, with D unclear. There are 13 residues in the CDR3. CDR1 is SGHAT and CDR2 is FQNNGV in the germline V gene. V was trimmed by 5 bases and J by 4 bases, leaving 11 bases between them. In DNA, the CDR3 is TGTGCCAGCAGCGCCTATGAGCGCACTGAAGCTTTCTTT. Protein sequence: CASSAYERTEAFF.

This clonotype occurred once. V gene TRBV11-2 combines with J gene TRBJ2-1, with D unclear. The J call could be wrong; TRBJ2-7 is a better fit for the DNA end. CDR3 length: 13 residues. From germline, CDR1 is SGHAT and CDR2 FQNNGV. The CDR3 loop is CASSLRVFSEQYF. The CDR3, as DNA: TGTGCCAGCAGCTTAAGGGTTTTCTCCGAGCAGTACTTC.

This clonotype was seen ten or more times. Just one base apart from a much larger clone, this may be a read error. This chain connects TRBV6-1 to TRBJ2-1, with TRBD2 identical over 10 bases. This CDR3 has 15 amino acids. CDR1 is MNHNS, CDR2 SASEGT, per germline. The CDR3 sequence: CASSALAGVWSEQSF. CDR3 DNA sequence: TGTGCCAGCAGTGCCCTAGCGGGAGTATGGAGTGAGCAGTCCTTC.

This clonotype is a singleton in its sample. V is TRBV5-1 and J is TRBJ2-7; D uncertain. Germline CDR1 reads SGHRS; CDR2 reads YFSETQ. This CDR3 comprises 14 residues. Trimming removed 3 bases at V and 6 bases at J, with 16 bases between. In DNA, the CDR3 is TGCGCCAGCAGCTCGGACCCCGACGGGCGCGAGCAGTACTTC. It encodes CASSSDPDGREQYF. Variable domain in full (rest from reference TRBV5-1 and TRBJ2-7): KAGVTQTPRYLIKTRGQQVTLSCSPISGHRSVSWYQQTPGQGLQFLFEYFSETQRNKGNFPGRFSGRQFSNSRSEMNVSTLELGDSALYLCASSSDPDGREQYFGPGTRLTVT.

This clonotype was observed a single time. The chain recombines TRBV28 with TRBJ1-4, with 11 positions matching TRBD1. J gave up 5 bases and V 6 bases, and 5 bases lay outside the gene matches. Germline V lookup: CDR1 MDHEN, CDR2 SYDVKM. The CDR3 extends over 15 amino acids. The chain's CDR3 is CASSLGQGANEKLFF. The DNA of the CDR3 is TGTGCCAGCAGCCTAGGACAGGGGGCAAATGAAAAACTGTTTTTT.

This clonotype turned up a few times. This may be a read error, as it is one base from a much larger clone. The J gene is TRBJ1-2, the V gene TRBV2; maybe TRBD1 (6 bases). V was shortened by 8 bases and J by 4 bases, with 20 bases between the two germline ends. This CDR3 spans 15 amino acids. The germline CDR1 and CDR2 sequences are SNHLY and FYNNEI. The CDR3 reads CASGISQGSGYGYTF. CDR3 bases: TGTGCCAGCGGTATATCTCAGGGGTCGGGCTATGGCTACACCTTC.

This clonotype was detected only a few times. An end of the junction does not agree with germline; a read error may underlie this. The rearrangement uses TRBV7-3 and TRBJ2-3; 9 bases map to TRBD2. The germline CDR1 and CDR2 sequences are SGHTA and FQGTGA. This CDR3 is 15 amino acids long. Here the CDR3 reads CASSLGISGRGTQYF. The CDR3, as DNA: TGCGCCAGCAGCCTCGGGATTAGCGGGAGAGGTACGCAGTATTTT.

V and J are TRBV4-1 and TRBJ2-3, with 12 bases matching TRBD2. Germline CDR1 is MGHRA and CDR2 is YSYEKL. The length of the CDR3 is 15 residues. V dropped 4 bases and J dropped 3; count of bases not matched to a gene: 2. The DNA of the CDR3 is TGCGCCAGCAGCCGGACTAGCGGGGAGACAGATACGCAGTATTTT. Translation: CASSRTSGETDTQYF.

In regard to this clonotype: A junction end diverges from the germline sequence, so it may reflect a read error. The J gene is TRBJ2-1, the V gene TRBV11-3, with D possibly called TRBD1 or TRBD2 (5 bases each). CDR1 is SGHNT and CDR2 is YENEEA in the germline V gene. The CDR3 totals 13 residues. CDR3 bases: TGTGCCGGCAGCTACGGGGCGAACGATGAGCGGTTCTTC. This gives the protein CAGSYGANDERFF.

The J gene is TRBJ1-4, the V gene TRBV4-2; no clear D. The germline V and J ends were trimmed by 0 bases and 0 bases, with 5 bases remaining between them. CDR3 size: 15 residues. Germline V lookup: CDR1 LGHNA, CDR2 YNFKEQ. For the CDR3, the DNA is TGTGCCAGCAGCCAAGATGACACAACTAATGAAAAACTGTTTTTT. The encoded protein is CASSQDDTTNEKLFF.

As to this clonotype: This is likely a read error, given that the CDR3 carries no conserved phenylalanine or tryptophan at its end. This rearrangement joins TRBV5-1 to TRBJ1-1; 8 bases line up with TRBD1. V lost 4 bases, J lost 2 bases, and 7 bases stayed unmatched. Germline V gene sequence: CDR1 SGHRS, CDR2 YFSETQ. The CDR3 totals 15 residues. CDR3 loop: CASSSFGQGNTEAFV. The CDR3 coding sequence is TGCGCCAGCAGCAGTTTCGGACAGGGAAACACTGAAGCTTTCGTT.